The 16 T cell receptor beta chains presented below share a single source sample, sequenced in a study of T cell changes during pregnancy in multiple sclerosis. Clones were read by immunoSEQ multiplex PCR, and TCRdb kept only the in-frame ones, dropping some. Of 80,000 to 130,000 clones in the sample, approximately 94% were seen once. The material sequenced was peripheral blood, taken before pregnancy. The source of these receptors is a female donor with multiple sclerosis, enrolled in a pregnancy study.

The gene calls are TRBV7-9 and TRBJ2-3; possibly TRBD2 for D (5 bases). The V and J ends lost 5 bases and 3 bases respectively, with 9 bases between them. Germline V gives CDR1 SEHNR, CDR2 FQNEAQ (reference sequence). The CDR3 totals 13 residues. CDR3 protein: CASSAEGTDTQYF. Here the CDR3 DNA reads TGTGCCAGCAGCGCAGAGGGTACAGATACGCAGTATTTT.

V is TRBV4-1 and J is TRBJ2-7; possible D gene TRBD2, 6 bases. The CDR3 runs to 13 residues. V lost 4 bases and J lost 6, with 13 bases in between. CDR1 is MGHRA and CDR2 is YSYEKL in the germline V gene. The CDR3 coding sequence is TGCGCCAGCAGCCGTGGGCCGGGAGCCGAGCAGTACTTC. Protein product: CASSRGPGAEQYF.

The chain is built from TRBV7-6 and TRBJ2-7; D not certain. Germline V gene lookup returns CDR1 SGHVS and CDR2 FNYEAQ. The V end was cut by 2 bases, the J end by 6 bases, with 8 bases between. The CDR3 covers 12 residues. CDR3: CASSLTGFEQYF. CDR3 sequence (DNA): TGTGCCAGCAGCTTAACTGGTTTCGAGCAGTACTTC.

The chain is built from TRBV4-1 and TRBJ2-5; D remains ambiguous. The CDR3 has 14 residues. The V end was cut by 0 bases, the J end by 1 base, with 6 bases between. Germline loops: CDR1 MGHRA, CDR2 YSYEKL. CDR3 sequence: CASSQEELQETQYF. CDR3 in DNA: TGCGCCAGCAGCCAAGAGGAGCTCCAAGAGACCCAGTACTTC.

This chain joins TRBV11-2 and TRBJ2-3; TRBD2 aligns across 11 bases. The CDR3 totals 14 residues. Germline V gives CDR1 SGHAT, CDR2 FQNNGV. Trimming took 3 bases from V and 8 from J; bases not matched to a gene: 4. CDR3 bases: TGTGCCAGCAGCTTTAGCGGGAGGGAGGGTACGCAGTATTTT. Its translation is CASSFSGREGTQYF.

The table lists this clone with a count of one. CDR3 loop: CASSRTGTTGNTIYF. Written as DNA, the CDR3 is TGTGCCAGCAGCCGTACCGGGACAACTGGAAACACCATATATTTT. The chain has TRBV7-2 and TRBJ1-3; TRBD1 might be the D (6 bases). The CDR3 is 15 residues long. V lost 5 bases and J lost 2, with 13 bases in between. CDR1 is SGHTA, CDR2 FQGNSA, per germline.

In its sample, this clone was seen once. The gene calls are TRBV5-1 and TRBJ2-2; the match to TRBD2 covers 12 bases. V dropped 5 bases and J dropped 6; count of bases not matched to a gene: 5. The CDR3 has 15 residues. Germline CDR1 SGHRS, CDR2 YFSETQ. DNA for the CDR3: TGCGCCAGCAGGCGACTAGCGGGAGCCCCCGGGGAGCTGTTTTTT. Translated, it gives CASRRLAGAPGELFF. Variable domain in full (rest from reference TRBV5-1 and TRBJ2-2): KAGVTQTPRYLIKTRGQQVTLSCSPISGHRSVSWYQQTPGQGLQFLFEYFSETQRNKGNFPGRFSGRQFSNSRSEMNVSTLELGDSALYLCASRRLAGAPGELFFGEGSRLTVL.

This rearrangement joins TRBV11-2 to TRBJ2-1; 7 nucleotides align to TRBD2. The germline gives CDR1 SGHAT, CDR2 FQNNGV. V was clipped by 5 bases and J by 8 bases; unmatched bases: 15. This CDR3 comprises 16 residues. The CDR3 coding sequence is TGTGCCAGCAGCCGCCCCAGCGGGAACCTCCGGGATGAGCAGTTCTTC. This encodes CASSRPSGNLRDEQFF.

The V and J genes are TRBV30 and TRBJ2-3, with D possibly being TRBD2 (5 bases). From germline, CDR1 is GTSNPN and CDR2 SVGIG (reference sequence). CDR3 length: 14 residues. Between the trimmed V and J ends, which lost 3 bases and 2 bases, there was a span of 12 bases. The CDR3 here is CAWSPGMFTDTQYF. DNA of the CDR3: TGTGCCTGGAGCCCCGGGATGTTCACAGATACGCAGTATTTT.

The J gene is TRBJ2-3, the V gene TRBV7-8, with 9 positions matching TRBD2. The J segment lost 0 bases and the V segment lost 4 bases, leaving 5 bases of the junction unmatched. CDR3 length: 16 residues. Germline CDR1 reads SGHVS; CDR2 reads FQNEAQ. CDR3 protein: CASSSLAGVSTDTQYF. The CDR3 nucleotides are TGTGCCAGCAGCTCATTAGCGGGGGTTAGCACAGATACGCAGTATTTT. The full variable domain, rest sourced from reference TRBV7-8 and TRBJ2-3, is GAGVSQSPRYKVAKRGQDVALRCDPISGHVSLFWYQQALGQGPEFLTYFQNEAQLDKSGLPSDRFFAERPEGSVSTLKIQRTQQEDSAVYLCASSSLAGVSTDTQYFGPGTRLTVL.

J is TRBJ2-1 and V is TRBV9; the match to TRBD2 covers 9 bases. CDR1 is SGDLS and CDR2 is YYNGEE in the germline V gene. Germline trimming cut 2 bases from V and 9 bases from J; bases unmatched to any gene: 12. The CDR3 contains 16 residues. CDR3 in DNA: TGTGCCAGCAGCGTTATAGCCGCGGGAGGGGTTGGTGAGCAGTTCTTC. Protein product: CASSVIAAGGVGEQFF.

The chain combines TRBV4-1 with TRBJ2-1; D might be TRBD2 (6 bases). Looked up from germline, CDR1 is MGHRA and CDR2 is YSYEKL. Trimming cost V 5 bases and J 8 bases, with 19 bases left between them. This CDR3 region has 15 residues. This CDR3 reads CASSSPAGSAYEQFF. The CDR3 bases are TGCGCCAGCAGCTCCCCGGCGGGATCAGCGTATGAGCAGTTCTTC.

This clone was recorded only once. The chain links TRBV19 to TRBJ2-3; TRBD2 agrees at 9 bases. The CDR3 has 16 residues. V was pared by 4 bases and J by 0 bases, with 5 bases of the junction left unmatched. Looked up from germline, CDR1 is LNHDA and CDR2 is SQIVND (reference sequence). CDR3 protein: CASSSPSGASTDTQYF. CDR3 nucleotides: TGTGCCAGTAGTAGTCCTAGCGGGGCTAGCACAGATACGCAGTATTTT.

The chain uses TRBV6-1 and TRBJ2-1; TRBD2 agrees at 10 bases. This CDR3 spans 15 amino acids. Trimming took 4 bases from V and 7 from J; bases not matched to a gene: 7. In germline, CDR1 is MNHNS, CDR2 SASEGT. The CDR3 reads CASSVLAGVWNEQFF. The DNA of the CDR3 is TGTGCCAGCAGTGTGCTAGCGGGAGTATGGAATGAGCAGTTCTTC.

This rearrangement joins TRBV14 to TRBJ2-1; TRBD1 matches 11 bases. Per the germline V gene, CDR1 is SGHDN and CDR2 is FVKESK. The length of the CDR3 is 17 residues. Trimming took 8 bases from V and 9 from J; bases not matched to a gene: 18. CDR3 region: CASQFGGQGALAGEQFF. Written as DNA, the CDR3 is TGTGCCAGCCAGTTTGGAGGACAGGGGGCTCTAGCGGGTGAGCAGTTCTTC. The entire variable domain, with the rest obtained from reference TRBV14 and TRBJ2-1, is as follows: EAGVTQFPSHSVIEKGQTVTLRCDPISGHDNLYWYRRVMGKEIKFLLHFVKESKQDESGMPNNRFLAERTGGTYSTLKVQPAELEDSGVYFCASQFGGQGALAGEQFFGPGTRLTVL.

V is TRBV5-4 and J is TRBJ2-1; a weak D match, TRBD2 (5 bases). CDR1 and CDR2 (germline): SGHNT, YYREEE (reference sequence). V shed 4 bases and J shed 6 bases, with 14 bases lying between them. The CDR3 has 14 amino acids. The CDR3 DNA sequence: TGTGCCAGCAGCCCGGGGTTGATCCGCAATGAGCAGTTCTTC. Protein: CASSPGLIRNEQFF.